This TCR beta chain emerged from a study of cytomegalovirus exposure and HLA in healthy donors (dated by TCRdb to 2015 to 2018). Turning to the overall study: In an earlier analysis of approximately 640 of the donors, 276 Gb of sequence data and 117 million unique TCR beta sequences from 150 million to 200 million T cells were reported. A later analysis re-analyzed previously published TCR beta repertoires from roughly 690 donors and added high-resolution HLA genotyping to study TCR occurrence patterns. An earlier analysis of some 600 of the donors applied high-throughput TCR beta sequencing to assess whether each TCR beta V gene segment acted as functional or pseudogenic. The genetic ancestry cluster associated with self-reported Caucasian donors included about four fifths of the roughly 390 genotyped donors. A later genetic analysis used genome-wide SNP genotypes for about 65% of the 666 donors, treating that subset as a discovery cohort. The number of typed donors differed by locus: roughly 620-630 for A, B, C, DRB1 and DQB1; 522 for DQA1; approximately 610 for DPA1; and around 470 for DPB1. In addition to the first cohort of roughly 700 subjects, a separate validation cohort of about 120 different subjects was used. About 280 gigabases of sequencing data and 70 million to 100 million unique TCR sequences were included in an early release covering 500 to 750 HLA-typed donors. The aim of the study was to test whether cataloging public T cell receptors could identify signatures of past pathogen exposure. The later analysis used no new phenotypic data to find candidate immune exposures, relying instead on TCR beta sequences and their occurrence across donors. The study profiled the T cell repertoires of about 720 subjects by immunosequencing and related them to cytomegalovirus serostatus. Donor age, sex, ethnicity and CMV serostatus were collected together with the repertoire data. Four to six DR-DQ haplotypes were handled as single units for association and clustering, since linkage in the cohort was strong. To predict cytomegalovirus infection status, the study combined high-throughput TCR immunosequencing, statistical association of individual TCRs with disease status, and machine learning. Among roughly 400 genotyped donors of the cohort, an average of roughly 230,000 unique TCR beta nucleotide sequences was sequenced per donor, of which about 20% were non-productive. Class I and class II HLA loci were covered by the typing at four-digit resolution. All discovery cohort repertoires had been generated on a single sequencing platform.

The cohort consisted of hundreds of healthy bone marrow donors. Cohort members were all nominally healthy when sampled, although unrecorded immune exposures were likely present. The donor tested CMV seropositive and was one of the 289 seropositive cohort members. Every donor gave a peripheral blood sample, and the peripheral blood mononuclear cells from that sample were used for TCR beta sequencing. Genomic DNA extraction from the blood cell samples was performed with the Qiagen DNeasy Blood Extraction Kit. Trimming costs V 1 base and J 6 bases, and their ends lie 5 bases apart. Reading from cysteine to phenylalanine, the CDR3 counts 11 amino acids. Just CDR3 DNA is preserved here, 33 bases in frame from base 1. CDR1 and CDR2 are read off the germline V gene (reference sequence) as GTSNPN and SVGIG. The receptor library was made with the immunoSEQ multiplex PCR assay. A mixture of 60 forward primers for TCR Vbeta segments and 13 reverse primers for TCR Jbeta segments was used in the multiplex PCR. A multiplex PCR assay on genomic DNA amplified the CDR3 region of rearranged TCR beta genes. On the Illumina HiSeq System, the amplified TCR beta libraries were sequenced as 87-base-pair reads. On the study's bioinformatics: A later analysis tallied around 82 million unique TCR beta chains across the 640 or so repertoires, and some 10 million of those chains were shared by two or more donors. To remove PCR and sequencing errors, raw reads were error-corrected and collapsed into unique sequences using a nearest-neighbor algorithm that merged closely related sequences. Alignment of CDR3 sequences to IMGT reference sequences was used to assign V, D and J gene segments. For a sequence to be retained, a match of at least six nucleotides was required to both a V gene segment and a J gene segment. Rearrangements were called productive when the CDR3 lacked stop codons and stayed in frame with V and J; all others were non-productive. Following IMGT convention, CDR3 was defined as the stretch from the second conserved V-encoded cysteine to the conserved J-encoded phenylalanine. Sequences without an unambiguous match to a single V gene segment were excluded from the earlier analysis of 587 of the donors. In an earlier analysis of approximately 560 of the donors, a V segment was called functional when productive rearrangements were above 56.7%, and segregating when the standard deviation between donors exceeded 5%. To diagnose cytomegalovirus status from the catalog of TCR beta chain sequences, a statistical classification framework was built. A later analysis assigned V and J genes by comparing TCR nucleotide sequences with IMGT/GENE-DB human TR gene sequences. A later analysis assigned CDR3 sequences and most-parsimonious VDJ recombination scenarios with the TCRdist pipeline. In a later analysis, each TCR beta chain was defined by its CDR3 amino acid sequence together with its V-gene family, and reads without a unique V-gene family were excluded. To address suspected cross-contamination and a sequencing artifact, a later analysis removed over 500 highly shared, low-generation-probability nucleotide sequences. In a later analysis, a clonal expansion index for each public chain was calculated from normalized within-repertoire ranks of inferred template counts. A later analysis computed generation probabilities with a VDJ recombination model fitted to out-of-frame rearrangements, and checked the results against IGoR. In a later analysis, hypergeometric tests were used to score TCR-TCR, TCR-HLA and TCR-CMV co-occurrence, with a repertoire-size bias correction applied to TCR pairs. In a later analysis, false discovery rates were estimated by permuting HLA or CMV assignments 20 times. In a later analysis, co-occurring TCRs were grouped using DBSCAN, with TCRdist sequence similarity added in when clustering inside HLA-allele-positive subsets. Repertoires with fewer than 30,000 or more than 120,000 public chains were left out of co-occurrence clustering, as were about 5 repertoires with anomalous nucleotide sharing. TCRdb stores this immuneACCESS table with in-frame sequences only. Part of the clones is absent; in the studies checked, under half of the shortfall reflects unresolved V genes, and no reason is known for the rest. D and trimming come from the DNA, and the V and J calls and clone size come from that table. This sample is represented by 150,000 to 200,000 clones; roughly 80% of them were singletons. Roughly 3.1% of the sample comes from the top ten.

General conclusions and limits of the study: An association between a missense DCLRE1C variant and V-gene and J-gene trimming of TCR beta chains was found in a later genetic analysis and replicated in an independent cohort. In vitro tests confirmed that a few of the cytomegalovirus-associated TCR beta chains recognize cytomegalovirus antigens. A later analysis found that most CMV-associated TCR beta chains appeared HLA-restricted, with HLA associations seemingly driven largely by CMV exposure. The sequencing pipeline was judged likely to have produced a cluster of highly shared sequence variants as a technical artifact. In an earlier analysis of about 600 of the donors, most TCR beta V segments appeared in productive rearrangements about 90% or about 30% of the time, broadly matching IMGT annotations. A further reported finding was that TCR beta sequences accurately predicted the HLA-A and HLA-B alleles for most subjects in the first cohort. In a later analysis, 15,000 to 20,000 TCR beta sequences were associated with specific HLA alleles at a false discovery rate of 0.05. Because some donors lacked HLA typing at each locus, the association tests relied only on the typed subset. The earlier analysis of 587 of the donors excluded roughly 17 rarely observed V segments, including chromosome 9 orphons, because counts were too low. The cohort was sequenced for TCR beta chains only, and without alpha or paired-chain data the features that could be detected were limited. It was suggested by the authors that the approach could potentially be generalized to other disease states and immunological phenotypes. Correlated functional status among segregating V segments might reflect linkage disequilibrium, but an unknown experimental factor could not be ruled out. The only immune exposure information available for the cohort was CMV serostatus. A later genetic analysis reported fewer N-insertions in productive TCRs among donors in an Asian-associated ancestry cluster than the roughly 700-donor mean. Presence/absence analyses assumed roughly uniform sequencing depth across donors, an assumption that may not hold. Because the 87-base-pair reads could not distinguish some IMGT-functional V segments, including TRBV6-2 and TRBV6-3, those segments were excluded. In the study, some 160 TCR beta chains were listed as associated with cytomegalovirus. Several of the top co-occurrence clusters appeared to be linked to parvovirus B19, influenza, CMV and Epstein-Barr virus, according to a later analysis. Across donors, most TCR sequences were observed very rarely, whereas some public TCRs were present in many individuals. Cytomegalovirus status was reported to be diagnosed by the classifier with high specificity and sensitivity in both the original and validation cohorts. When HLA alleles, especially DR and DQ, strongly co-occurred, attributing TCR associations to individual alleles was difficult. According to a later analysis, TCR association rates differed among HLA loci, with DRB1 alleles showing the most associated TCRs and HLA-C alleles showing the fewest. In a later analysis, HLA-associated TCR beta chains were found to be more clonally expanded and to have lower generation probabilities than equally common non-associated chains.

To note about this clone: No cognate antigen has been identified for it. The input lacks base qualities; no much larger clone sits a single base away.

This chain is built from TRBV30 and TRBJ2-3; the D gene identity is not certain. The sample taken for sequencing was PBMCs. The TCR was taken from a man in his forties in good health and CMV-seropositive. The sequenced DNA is TGTGCCTGGAGTGCCGGGGATACGCAGTATTTT. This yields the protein CAWSAGDTQYF.